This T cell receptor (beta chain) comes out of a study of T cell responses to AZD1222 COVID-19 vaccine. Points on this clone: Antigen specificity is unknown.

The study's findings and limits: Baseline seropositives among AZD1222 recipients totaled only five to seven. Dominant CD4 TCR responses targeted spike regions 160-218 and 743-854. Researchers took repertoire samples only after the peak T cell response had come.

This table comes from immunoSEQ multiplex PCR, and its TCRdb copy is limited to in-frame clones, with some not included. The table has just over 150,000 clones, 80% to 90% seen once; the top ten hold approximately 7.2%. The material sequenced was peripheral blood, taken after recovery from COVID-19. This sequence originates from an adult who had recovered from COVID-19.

The CDR3 is CASSPLPRTGSSGANVLTF. For the CDR3, the DNA is TGTGCCAGCAGTCCCCTCCCTCGGACAGGGAGCTCTGGGGCCAACGTCCTGACTTTC. J is TRBJ2-6 and V is TRBV7-3, with 8 bases matching TRBD1. J was trimmed by 0 bases and V by 6 bases; bases with no gene match: 13. The germline V gene encodes CDR1 SGHTA and CDR2 FQGTGA. The CDR3 extends over 19 amino acids.